Listed here are 21 T cell receptor beta chains from one sample, sequenced in a study of PD-1 and CTLA-4 blockade in melanoma. This table comes from immunoSEQ multiplex PCR, and its TCRdb copy is limited to in-frame clones, with some not included. Among over 25,000 clones listed, around 90% were seen once. Sequencing used CD8+ T cells from peripheral blood, obtained before anti-PD-1 treatment. These receptors originate from a human donor with melanoma.

This clone has only one observation. The chain uses TRBV2 and TRBJ2-1, with a tentative D call TRBD2 (6 bases). This CDR3 is built from 13 residues. CDR1 is SNHLY, CDR2 FYNNEI, per germline. V shed 3 bases and J shed 7 bases, with 10 bases lying between them. The CDR3 loop reads CASSEAGYNEQFF. The CDR3 DNA reads TGTGCCAGCAGTGAGGCGGGGTATAATGAGCAGTTCTTC.

The chain joins TRBV19 to TRBJ1-5; D not certain. This CDR3 is built from 12 residues. The V end lost 10 bases, the J end lost 5 bases, and 12 bases lay between the germline ends. CDR1 is LNHDA and CDR2 is SQIVND in the germline V gene (reference sequence). The CDR3 reads CATTHPDQPQHF. CDR3 DNA sequence: TGTGCCACTACACACCCCGATCAGCCCCAGCATTTT.

The chain combines TRBV28 with TRBJ1-1; D is perhaps TRBD1 (5 bases). The germline V gene encodes CDR1 MDHEN and CDR2 SYDVKM. V lost 6 bases and J 5 bases, leaving 10 bases between the germline ends. CDR3 length: 12 amino acids. The CDR3 bases are TGTGCCAGCAGCCGGGACGGGACTGAAGCTTTCTTT. Amino acid sequence: CASSRDGTEAFF.

This clone occurred once. The chain couples TRBV15 to TRBJ2-2, with 7 bases matching TRBD1. The length of the CDR3 is 17 residues. Germline CDR1 LNHNV, CDR2 YYDKDF (reference sequence). Unmatched junction bases numbered 10, after V lost 1 base and J lost 5 bases. CDR3 region: CATSRAPTGSLTGELFF. CDR3 DNA: TGTGCCACCAGCAGAGCCCCGACAGGGTCGTTGACCGGGGAGCTGTTTTTT.

The rearrangement links TRBV4-2 to TRBJ2-1, with TRBD2 matching over 10 bases. The CDR3 covers 17 residues. Germline CDR1 reads LGHNA; CDR2 reads YNFKEQ. V was pared by 2 bases and J by 0 bases, with 4 bases of the junction left unmatched. CDR3 DNA: TGTGCCAGCAGCCAAATACTAGCGGGGAGCTCCTACAATGAGCAGTTCTTC. Protein product: CASSQILAGSSYNEQFF.

The chain carries TRBV2 and TRBJ2-1, with no clear D. The germline V and J ends were trimmed by 4 bases and 9 bases, with 22 bases remaining between them. This CDR3 contains 16 residues. CDR1 is SNHLY, CDR2 FYNNEI, per germline. This chain's CDR3 is CASSGRSMGPLSEQFF. DNA for the CDR3: TGTGCCAGCAGTGGACGTTCGATGGGCCCCTTATCTGAGCAGTTCTTC.

V is TRBV6-5 and J is TRBJ2-7; TRBD2 aligns across 9 bases. Germline CDR1 MNHEY, CDR2 SVGAGI. The CDR3 covers 14 residues. V was pared by 6 bases and J by 3 bases, with 6 bases of the junction left unmatched. This chain's CDR3 is CASSSYSGSYEQYF. As DNA, the CDR3 is TGTGCCAGCAGCTCCTATAGCGGGAGCTACGAGCAGTACTTC.

This clone was observed once. V gene TRBV7-8 combines with J gene TRBJ2-1, with TRBD1 identical over 7 bases. The J segment lost 7 bases and the V segment lost 3 bases, leaving 15 bases of the junction unmatched. Looked up from germline, CDR1 is SGHVS and CDR2 is FQNEAQ. The CDR3 sequence is 17 residues long. CDR3 sequence: CASSFAGPADRRNEQFF. The CDR3 DNA reads as TGTGCCAGCAGCTTTGCAGGCCCGGCGGACAGGCGGAATGAGCAGTTCTTC.

The rearrangement links TRBV27 to TRBJ1-2; D might be TRBD1 (6 bases). The V gene lost 5 bases and the J gene lost 2 bases, with 12 bases spanning the gap. Looked up from germline, CDR1 is MNHEY and CDR2 is SMNVEV (reference sequence). This CDR3 has 14 amino acids. The CDR3 DNA is TGTGCCAGCAGTCTCCGGGGGCTAAACTATGGCTACACCTTC. Its translation is CASSLRGLNYGYTF.

The genes are TRBV18 and TRBJ1-5; D is undetermined. Trimming pared 2 bases from V and 3 bases from J, leaving 20 bases between. In germline, CDR1 is KGHSH, CDR2 LQKENI. The CDR3 extends over 18 amino acids. The CDR3 sequence: CASSPGRQVDGINQPQHF. DNA of the CDR3: TGTGCCAGCTCACCAGGACGACAAGTTGACGGGATCAATCAGCCCCAGCATTTT.

The chain carries TRBV3-1 (or the pseudogene TRBV3-2) and TRBJ2-5; 8 bases are a match to TRBD2. CDR3 length: 16 residues. The germline V gene encodes CDR1 LGHDT and CDR2 YNNKEL (reference sequence). Trimming took 0 bases from V and 3 from J; bases not matched to a gene: 6. CDR3 sequence (DNA): TGTGCCAGCAGCCAAGATAGCCCGGGAGGGAAAGAGACCCAGTACTTC. It is translated as CASSQDSPGGKETQYF.

This chain connects TRBV12-5 to TRBJ2-5, with 12 bases lining up with TRBD2. The CDR3 runs 15 residues. J gave up 4 bases and V 5 bases, and 5 bases lay outside the gene matches. The germline gives CDR1 LGHNT, CDR2 FRNRAP. CDR3 region: CASGHGLAGLETQYF. CDR3 DNA sequence: TGTGCTAGTGGTCACGGACTAGCGGGGTTAGAGACCCAGTACTTC.

V usage is TRBV28 and J usage is TRBJ2-3, with D hard to call. V lost 6 bases to trimming and J lost 4 bases, with 11 bases between them. This CDR3 is built from 13 residues. From germline, CDR1 is MDHEN and CDR2 SYDVKM. The CDR3 DNA sequence: TGTGCCAGCAGCCTCGGACGGTCAGATACGCAGTATTTT. Translated: CASSLGRSDTQYF.

This rearrangement joins TRBV24-1 to TRBJ2-2, with a tentative D call TRBD1 (5 bases). Germline CDR1 KGHDR, CDR2 SFDVKD. V lost 7 bases and J 5 bases, leaving 10 bases between the germline ends. CDR3 length equals 13 residues. This chain's CDR3 is CATSNRITGELFF. As DNA, the CDR3 is TGTGCCACCAGCAACAGGATAACCGGGGAGCTGTTTTTT.

The CDR3 coding sequence is TGTGCCAGCAGGACACCCAAGAACACTGAAGCTTTCTTT. Protein: CASRTPKNTEAFF. The chain joins TRBV11-3 to TRBJ1-1; no reliable D call. Per the germline V gene, CDR1 is SGHNT and CDR2 is YENEEA. This CDR3 contains 13 residues. V shed 6 bases and J shed 1 base, with 9 bases lying between them.

The chain couples TRBV6-1 to TRBJ2-7; either TRBD1 or TRBD2 may supply D (5 bases each). This CDR3 region has 15 residues. V lost 3 bases to trimming and J lost 2 bases, with 14 bases between them. CDR1 is MNHNS, CDR2 SASEGT, per germline. CDR3 residues: CASSDPGRTAYEQYF. The CDR3 region has the DNA TGTGCCAGCAGTGACCCGGGACGCACAGCCTACGAGCAGTACTTC.

The chain links TRBV7-2 to TRBJ2-2; perhaps TRBD1 as D (6 bases). Germline V lookup: CDR1 SGHTA, CDR2 FQGNSA. With 4 bases removed from V and 1 base from J, the gap between germline ends came to 10 bases. The CDR3 loop spans 15 amino acids. DNA for the CDR3: TGTGCCAGCAGCTCGGGACACCTGAACACCGGGGAGCTGTTTTTT. This sequence encodes CASSSGHLNTGELFF.

The chain employs TRBV27 and TRBJ1-5, with D perhaps TRBD1 (6 bases). The CDR3 runs 14 residues. V was shortened by 3 bases and J by 5 bases, with 11 bases between the two germline ends. CDR1 MNHEY and CDR2 SMNVEV come from the germline V gene (reference sequence). CDR3 loop: CASSLVQGDQPQHF. The CDR3 DNA reads as TGTGCCAGCAGTTTGGTACAGGGTGATCAGCCCCAGCATTTT.

The V gene is TRBV19, the J gene TRBJ2-7; D perhaps matches TRBD1 (6 bases). CDR3 size: 14 residues. Germline CDR1 is LNHDA and CDR2 is SQIVND (reference sequence). V was pared by 10 bases and J by 0 bases, with 16 bases between. CDR3: CATNPGTPSYEQYF. CDR3 DNA: TGTGCCACGAATCCCGGGACACCCTCCTACGAGCAGTACTTC.

This clone was found once. The genes are TRBV2 and TRBJ2-7; no clear D gene. Trimming cost V 5 bases and J 1 base, with 6 bases left between them. The CDR3 contains 12 residues. Germline-derived CDR1 and CDR2 are SNHLY and FYNNEI. CDR3 sequence reads: CASSPISYEQYF. CDR3 DNA: TGTGCCAGCAGTCCTATTTCCTACGAGCAGTACTTC. Complete variable domain (other parts from reference TRBV2 and TRBJ2-7): EPEVTQTPSHQVTQMGQEVILRCVPISNHLYFYWYRQILGQKVEFLVSFYNNEISEKSEIFDDQFSVERPDGSNFTLKIRSTKLEDSAMYFCASSPISYEQYFGPGTRLTVT.

The V call is TRBV6-5, the J call TRBJ1-1, with 9 bases lining up with TRBD1. Germline CDR1 and CDR2: MNHEY and SVGAGI. The V and J ends lost 7 bases and 4 bases, in that order; junction bases with no gene match: 4. This CDR3 has 13 amino acids. CDR3 sequence: CASTLTGGTEAFF. The CDR3 nucleotides read TGTGCCAGCACCTTGACAGGGGGCACTGAAGCTTTCTTT.